This TCR beta chain was sequenced in a study of blood T cell repertoires in COVID-19. Clones were sequenced by immunoSEQ multiplex PCR, and TCRdb holds only the in-frame ones, with some missing. The sample lists 250,000 to 350,000 clones; 65% to 90% were seen once. Trimming took 6 bases from V and 6 from J, leaving 11 bases between them. The CDR3 totals 12 residues. From germline, CDR1 is SEHNR and CDR2 FQNEAQ (reference sequence). The V gene is TRBV7-9, the J gene TRBJ1-1; possible D gene TRBD1, 6 bases. Sequenced sample: PBMCs or T cells enriched from blood (not recorded which). The clonotype was recovered from a young woman who had recovered from COVID-19. In nucleotides, the CDR3 is TGTGCCAGCAGTGCAGGGGATCCTGAAGCTTTCTTT. It codes for CASSAGDPEAFF.